The T cell receptor beta chain under discussion was sequenced for a study of cytomegalovirus exposure and HLA in healthy donors. Background on the study: Of some 360 genotyped donors, 70% to 85% clustered with self-reported Caucasian donors.

As for this clone: Its antigen is unknown.

V lost 5 bases to trimming and J lost 5 bases; unmatched junction nucleotides: 10. CDR3 length: 15 amino acids. Germline V CDR1 and CDR2: LNHDA, SQIVND (reference sequence). Broader study findings: Researchers reported in a later analysis that a missense DCLRE1C variant was tied to TCR beta V- and J-gene trimming. A later analysis linked around 15,000 TCR beta sequences to HLA alleles at 0.05 false discovery rate.

PCR was performed using 60 Vbeta and 13 Jbeta primers. Sequenced by immunoSEQ multiplex PCR; TCRdb stores in-frame clones only, minus some. The table has around 99,000 clones, approximately 80% seen once. This receptor was taken from a male donor in good health and CMV-seronegative. Sequences were obtained from PBMCs. The rearrangement uses TRBV19 and TRBJ2-7, with TRBD1 matching 9 bases. CDR3 region: CASSGPGQGTHEQYF. In nucleotides, the CDR3 is TGTGCCAGTAGTGGACCGGGACAGGGTACCCACGAGCAGTACTTC.